This TCR beta chain was documented in a study of shared clonotypes between healthy human individuals. Across the study: Donors consisted of two women and a few men between 18 and 49.

Assay execution proceeded at the deep level. Several immunoSEQ plates received, in even portions, the genomic DNA of each subset. Sequencing used immunoSEQ multiplex PCR; TCRdb keeps in-frame clones, though not all of them. The repertoire holds 450,000 to 500,000 clones, with approximately 78% as singletons. Genomic DNA for unsorted samples, which was extracted with the QIAamp DNA Blood Mini kit, came from about 83 million PBMCs. Germline lookup yields CDR1 SGHNT and CDR2 YENEEA. J was trimmed by 6 bases and V by 6 bases; bases with no gene match: 8. The CDR3 is 15 residues long. The table lists this clone with a count of one.

The V gene is TRBV11-3, the J gene TRBJ2-2; 9 nucleotides match TRBD1. The source of this sequence is a woman aged 40 to 50 in good health. Some clones in this sample may be carry-over from other donors' samples. The specimen sequenced was PBMCs. The CDR3 region has the DNA TGTGCCAGCAGTCAAAGACAGGGGGTCGCCGGGGAGCTGTTTTTT. Translated: CASSQRQGVAGELFF.